This T cell receptor beta chain was identified in a study of blood T cell repertoires in COVID-19. Study-level information: The origin of the acute and convalescent COVID-19 samples was the United States, Italy and Spain. PBMCs, B-cell-depleted T cells, or T cells were the source of the cDNA or gDNA that made up the material.

Under the authors' procedure: By means of reference gene primer amplification, nucleated cell counts were estimated. The method was immunoSEQ multiplex PCR; TCRdb's version includes in-frame clones alone and lacks a portion of them. The V and J calls and the clone size are those of that table, but D and trimming were determined from the DNA. The sample holds roughly 120,000 clones, about 87% seen once. The CDR3 is made up of 17 amino acids. V was clipped by 3 bases and J by 8 bases; unmatched bases: 16. Germline V gene sequence: CDR1 SGHVS, CDR2 FNYEAQ. The V and J genes are TRBV7-6 and TRBJ2-4; 7 nucleotides match TRBD1. The specimen sequenced was peripheral blood. This receptor was identified in a woman between 50 and 59 years old with acute or convalescent COVID-19. The CDR3 is CASSFGFGDRAEDIQYF. CDR3 DNA: TGTGCCAGCAGCTTCGGCTTCGGCGACAGGGCGGAAGACATTCAGTACTTC.